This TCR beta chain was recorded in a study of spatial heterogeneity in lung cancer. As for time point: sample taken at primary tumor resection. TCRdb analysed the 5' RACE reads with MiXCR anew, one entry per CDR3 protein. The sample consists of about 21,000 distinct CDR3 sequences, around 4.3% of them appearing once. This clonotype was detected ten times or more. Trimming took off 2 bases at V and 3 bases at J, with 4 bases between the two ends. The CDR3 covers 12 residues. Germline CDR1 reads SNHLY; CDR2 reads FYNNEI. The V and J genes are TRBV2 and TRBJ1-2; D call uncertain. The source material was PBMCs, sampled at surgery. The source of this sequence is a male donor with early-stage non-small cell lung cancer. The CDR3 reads CASSESYYGYTF. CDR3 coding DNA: TGTGCCAGCAGTGAAAGCTACTATGGCTACACCTTC.